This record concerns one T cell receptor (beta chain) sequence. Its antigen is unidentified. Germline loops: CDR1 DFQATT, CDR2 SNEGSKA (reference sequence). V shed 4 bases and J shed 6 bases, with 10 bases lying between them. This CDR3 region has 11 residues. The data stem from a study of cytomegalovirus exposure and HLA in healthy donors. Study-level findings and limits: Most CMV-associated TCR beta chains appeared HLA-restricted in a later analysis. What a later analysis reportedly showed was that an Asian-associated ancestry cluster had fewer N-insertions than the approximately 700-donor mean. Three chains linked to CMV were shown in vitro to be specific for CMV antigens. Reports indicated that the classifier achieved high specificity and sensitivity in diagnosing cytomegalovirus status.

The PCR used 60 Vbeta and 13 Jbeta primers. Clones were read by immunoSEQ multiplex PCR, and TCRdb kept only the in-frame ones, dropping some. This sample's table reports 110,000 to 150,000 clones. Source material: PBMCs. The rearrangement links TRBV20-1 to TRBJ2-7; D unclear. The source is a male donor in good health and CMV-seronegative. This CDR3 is CSATFFGEQYF. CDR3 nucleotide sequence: TGCAGTGCTACTTTCTTCGGCGAGCAGTACTTC.